These 23 T cell receptor beta chains originate from one sample sequenced in a study of multiple sclerosis patients with progressive multifocal leukoencephalopathy (dated by TCRdb to about 2019). To prepare the library, the immunoSEQ multiplex PCR assay was applied. Here the immuneACCESS table is served through TCRdb, limited to in-frame sequences with V and J called. Missing clones are a known gap in these copies; in checked studies unresolved V genes cover under half, and the rest lacks a known reason. This sample lists 29,000 or so clones; roughly nine tenths were detected once. Together, the top ten hold around 1.5% of the sample. According to the study, the label for this sample's time point signals: five to six months of natalizumab therapy. The treatment or condition label, read with the paper, signifies: on natalizumab therapy at sampling. The source was PBMCs, collected from a patient treated with natalizumab. These receptors were collected from a human donor with multiple sclerosis.

The gene calls are TRBV6-1 and TRBJ2-2; TRBD1 might be the D (5 bases). Trimming took 4 bases from V and 9 from J, leaving 15 bases between them. This CDR3 spans 14 amino acids. CDR1 and CDR2 (germline): MNHNS, SASEGT. The DNA of the CDR3 is TGTGCCAGCAGTGGAGCAGGGCTCCACCGGGAGCTGTTTTTT. It codes for CASSGAGLHRELFF.

The chain has TRBV5-6 and TRBJ2-7, with D perhaps being TRBD1 or TRBD2 (5 bases each). This CDR3 spans 16 amino acids. Germline V gives CDR1 SGHDT, CDR2 YYEEEE. Trimming took off 4 bases at V and 8 bases at J, with 25 bases between the two ends. In DNA form, the CDR3 reads TGTGCCAGCAGCCTGGCCGGGGTGACAGTAGAGTTGAAGCAGTACTTC. Translated: CASSLAGVTVELKQYF.

V and J are TRBV5-6 and TRBJ1-2, with D tentatively TRBD1 (5 bases). There are 13 residues in the CDR3. Germline V CDR1 and CDR2: SGHDT, YYEEEE. With 5 bases removed from V and 6 bases from J, the gap between germline ends came to 14 bases. In DNA, the CDR3 is TGTGCCAGCAGAGCCCTGGGGGGTGATGGCTACACCTTC. It is translated as CASRALGGDGYTF.

The J gene is TRBJ2-3, the V gene TRBV2; TRBD2 aligns across 11 bases. The germline V gene encodes CDR1 SNHLY and CDR2 FYNNEI. There are 18 residues in the CDR3. J was trimmed by 2 bases and V by 6 bases; bases with no gene match: 13. The CDR3, as DNA: TGTGCCAGCAGACGGACCCTGGGGACTAGCGGTCACACAGATACGCAGTATTTT. Its translation is CASRRTLGTSGHTDTQYF.

The V call is TRBV10-3, the J call TRBJ1-3; 7 nucleotides agree with TRBD1. Looked up from germline, CDR1 is ENHRY and CDR2 is SYGVKD. The V gene end was trimmed by 10 bases and the J gene end by 3 bases; junction bases not matched to a gene: 9. CDR3 length equals 14 residues. Here the CDR3 DNA reads TGTGCCACCGGACGGGACAGTGGTGGAAACACCATATATTTT. As protein: CATGRDSGGNTIYF.

The genes are TRBV2 and TRBJ2-2; D perhaps matches TRBD2 (6 bases). This CDR3 is 13 amino acids long. From germline, CDR1 is SNHLY and CDR2 FYNNEI. Trimming cost V 8 bases and J 1 base, with 8 bases left between them. The CDR3 reads CASEEGNTGELFF. In DNA form, the CDR3 reads TGTGCCAGCGAGGAGGGGAACACCGGGGAGCTGTTTTTT.

The chain carries TRBV7-9 and TRBJ2-2; TRBD1 agrees at 8 bases. The V and J ends lost 5 bases and 1 base, in that order; junction bases with no gene match: 9. The CDR3 covers 17 residues. Germline CDR1 is SEHNR and CDR2 is FQNEAQ (reference sequence). The CDR3 sequence: CASSRDPDRGNTGELFF. CDR3 DNA: TGTGCCAGCAGCCGAGACCCCGACAGGGGGAACACCGGGGAGCTGTTTTTT.

CDR3 residues: CAISEVAADPSGYTF. CDR3 DNA sequence: TGTGCCATCAGTGAGGTTGCGGCGGATCCAAGTGGCTACACCTTC. V is TRBV10-3 and J is TRBJ1-2; D is undetermined. V was trimmed by 2 bases and J by 7 bases, leaving 17 bases between them. Germline CDR1 and CDR2: ENHRY and SYGVKD. The CDR3 has 15 amino acids.

The chain recombines TRBV6-1 with TRBJ1-2; D perhaps matches TRBD1 (6 bases). The CDR3 is made up of 13 amino acids. V lost 8 bases, J lost 8 bases, and 18 bases lay in between. CDR1 and CDR2 from the germline V gene are MNHNS and SASEGT. DNA for the CDR3: TGTGCCAGCTCAGAGGGGGGGGCGCGAGGCTACACCTTC. It specifies CASSEGGARGYTF.

The V and J genes are TRBV5-1 and TRBJ2-2; 11 bases agree with TRBD2. This CDR3 is 15 amino acids long. CDR1 and CDR2 (germline): SGHRS, YFSETQ. V lost 7 bases, J lost 5 bases, and 7 bases stayed unmatched. Here the CDR3 DNA reads TGCGCCAGCTCAACCGGGACTAGCGGAACCGGGGAGCTGTTTTTT. Protein product: CASSTGTSGTGELFF.

The V and J genes are TRBV6-6 and TRBJ2-7; D perhaps matches TRBD2 (6 bases). V was clipped by 0 bases and J by 3 bases, with 12 bases between them. This CDR3 region has 15 residues. CDR1 MNHNY and CDR2 SVGAGI come from the germline V gene (reference sequence). The CDR3 region is CASSYSSQGGYEQYF. CDR3 in DNA: TGTGCCAGCAGTTACTCGAGCCAGGGAGGCTACGAGCAGTACTTC.

The CDR3 DNA reads as TGCGCCAGCAGCCAAGATCGCTCCCGCAGCCTAACAACTTCGTACACAGATACGCAGTATTTT. It codes for CASSQDRSRSLTTSYTDTQYF. The chain joins TRBV4-3 to TRBJ2-3; D is uncertain. In germline, CDR1 is LGHNA, CDR2 YSLEER. The CDR3 has 21 residues. V lost 0 bases to trimming and J lost 2 bases, with 27 bases between them.

The V and J genes are TRBV6-1 and TRBJ2-2; tentative D call: TRBD2 (5 bases). The CDR3 loop spans 16 amino acids. Trimming left V 3 bases short and J 0 bases short, with 11 bases between. Germline loops: CDR1 MNHNS, CDR2 SASEGT. The CDR3 sequence: CASSDVRGSNTGELFF. The DNA of the CDR3 is TGTGCCAGCAGTGATGTGCGAGGGTCGAACACCGGGGAGCTGTTTTTT.

This chain joins TRBV28 and TRBJ2-7; maybe TRBD2 (6 bases). Germline CDR1 is MDHEN and CDR2 is SYDVKM. This CDR3 region has 13 residues. V shed 2 bases and J shed 7 bases, with 12 bases lying between them. For the CDR3, the DNA is TGTGCCAGCAGTTTAGGAGGGCCCGGGGAGCAGTACTTC. Translated, it gives CASSLGGPGEQYF.

The CDR3 region has the DNA TGCAGCGTTGAGGGACAGGGGGCCGGTGGCTACACCTTC. Protein sequence: CSVEGQGAGGYTF. V and J are TRBV29-1 and TRBJ1-2, with 12 bases identical to TRBD1. The CDR3 consists of 13 residues. With V trimmed by 3 bases and J by 7 bases, 3 bases remained unmatched. Per the germline V gene, CDR1 is SQVTM and CDR2 is ANQGSEA.

This chain uses TRBV28 with TRBJ1-1; TRBD1 aligns across 7 bases. Germline loops: CDR1 MDHEN, CDR2 SYDVKM. The length of the CDR3 is 16 residues. J was trimmed by 3 bases and V by 5 bases; bases with no gene match: 12. The CDR3 region is CASSPHFGTADTEAFF. The CDR3 DNA sequence: TGTGCCAGCAGTCCCCATTTCGGGACAGCAGACACTGAAGCTTTCTTT.

The rearrangement uses TRBV11-3 and TRBJ2-6; D unclear. Trimming removed 1 base at V and 4 bases at J, with 11 bases between. The CDR3 has 16 residues. Germline V CDR1 and CDR2: SGHNT, YENEEA. The CDR3 spells CASSLGPARGANVLTF. The CDR3 DNA reads as TGTGCCAGCAGCTTAGGACCGGCGAGAGGGGCCAACGTCCTGACTTTC.

The genes are TRBV7-2 and TRBJ2-7; 11 bases align to TRBD2. J lost 2 bases, V lost 1 base, and 1 base had no gene match. This CDR3 region has 15 residues. CDR1 and CDR2 from the germline V gene are SGHTA and FQGNSA. CDR3 sequence reads: CASSLGGLAAYEQYF. The DNA of the CDR3 is TGTGCCAGCAGCTTAGGGGGACTAGCGGCCTACGAGCAGTACTTC. The variable domain in full, completed from reference TRBV7-2 and TRBJ2-7, reads GAGVSQSPSNKVTEKGKDVELRCDPISGHTALYWYRQSLGQGLEFLIYFQGNSAPDKSGLPSDRFSAERTGGSVSTLTIQRTQQEDSAVYLCASSLGGLAAYEQYFGPGTRLTVT.

The chain carries TRBV7-2 and TRBJ2-1; 8 nucleotides line up with TRBD2. V dropped 2 bases and J dropped 8; count of bases not matched to a gene: 11. CDR1 is SGHTA and CDR2 is FQGNSA in the germline V gene. This CDR3 spans 16 amino acids. CDR3: CASSLLSAAGVHEQFF. In nucleotides, the CDR3 is TGTGCCAGCAGCTTACTATCTGCAGCGGGAGTCCATGAGCAGTTCTTC. Full variable domain (missing parts from reference TRBV7-2 and TRBJ2-1): GAGVSQSPSNKVTEKGKDVELRCDPISGHTALYWYRQSLGQGLEFLIYFQGNSAPDKSGLPSDRFSAERTGGSVSTLTIQRTQQEDSAVYLCASSLLSAAGVHEQFFGPGTRLTVL.

Worth noting for this clone: One junction end disagrees with the germline gene, perhaps due to a read error. V usage is TRBV28 and J usage is TRBJ2-7; D not resolved. In germline, CDR1 is MDHEN, CDR2 SYDVKM. The CDR3 runs 14 residues. The CDR3 nucleotides are TGTGCCAGCAGTTTATCGGTAGGCTCCCACGAGCAGTACTTC. It encodes CASSLSVGSHEQYF.

V gene TRBV2 combines with J gene TRBJ1-2; D unresolved. Trimming took 2 bases from V and 1 from J, leaving 8 bases between them. Germline lookup yields CDR1 SNHLY and CDR2 FYNNEI. The CDR3 consists of 14 residues. CDR3 coding DNA: TGTGCCAGCAGTGAAAAAAGGGTTAACTATGGCTACACCTTC. Protein sequence: CASSEKRVNYGYTF.

This chain connects TRBV7-9 to TRBJ1-3; no clear D. With 3 bases removed from V and 0 bases from J, the gap between germline ends came to 9 bases. The CDR3 contains 15 residues. Germline loops: CDR1 SEHNR, CDR2 FQNEAQ (reference sequence). CDR3 residues: CASSLYESSGNTIYF. The CDR3 DNA sequence: TGTGCCAGCAGCTTGTACGAAAGCTCTGGAAACACCATATATTTT.

The J gene is TRBJ1-1, the V gene TRBV28; tentative D call: TRBD1 (6 bases). Germline V gives CDR1 MDHEN, CDR2 SYDVKM. The CDR3 runs 14 residues. V was cut by 6 bases and J by 4 bases, with 15 bases left in between. This CDR3 is CASSLGDIGTEAFF. The CDR3 region has the DNA TGTGCCAGCAGCCTCGGGGACATAGGCACTGAAGCTTTCTTT.